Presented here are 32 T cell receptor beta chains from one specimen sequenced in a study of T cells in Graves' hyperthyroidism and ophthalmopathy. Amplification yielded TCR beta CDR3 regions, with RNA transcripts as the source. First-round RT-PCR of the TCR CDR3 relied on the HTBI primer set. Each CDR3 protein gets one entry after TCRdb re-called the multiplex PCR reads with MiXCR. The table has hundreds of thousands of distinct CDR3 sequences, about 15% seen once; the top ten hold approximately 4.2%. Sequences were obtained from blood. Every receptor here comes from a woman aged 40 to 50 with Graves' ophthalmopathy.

This CDR3 is CASRRDYLYQETQYF. For the CDR3, the DNA is TGTGCCAGCAGGCGGGACTATCTGTACCAAGAGACCCAGTACTTC. J is TRBJ2-5 and V is TRBV2; 7 bases match TRBD2. The germline CDR1 and CDR2 sequences are SNHLY and FYNNEI. Germline trimming cut 6 bases from V and 0 bases from J; bases unmatched to any gene: 7. This CDR3 has 15 residues. Drawing the rest from reference TRBV2 and TRBJ2-5, the complete variable domain is EPEVTQTPSHQVTQMGQEVILRCVPISNHLYFYWYRQILGQKVEFLVSFYNNEISEKSEIFDDQFSVERPDGSNFTLKIRSTKLEDSAMYFCASRRDYLYQETQYFGPGTRLLVL.

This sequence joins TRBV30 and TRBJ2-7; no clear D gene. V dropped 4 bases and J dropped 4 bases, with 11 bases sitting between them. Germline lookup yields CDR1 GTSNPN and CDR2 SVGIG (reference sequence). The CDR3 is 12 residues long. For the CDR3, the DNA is TGTGCCTGGACCCTAGGGAAGTACGAGCAGTACTTC. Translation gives CAWTLGKYEQYF. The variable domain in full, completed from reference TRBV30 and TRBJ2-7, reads SQTIHQWPATLVQPVGSPLSLECTVEGTSNPNLYWYRQAAGRGLQLLFYSVGIGQISSEVPQNLSASRPQDRQFILSSKKLLLSDSGFYLCAWTLGKYEQYFGPGTRLTVT.

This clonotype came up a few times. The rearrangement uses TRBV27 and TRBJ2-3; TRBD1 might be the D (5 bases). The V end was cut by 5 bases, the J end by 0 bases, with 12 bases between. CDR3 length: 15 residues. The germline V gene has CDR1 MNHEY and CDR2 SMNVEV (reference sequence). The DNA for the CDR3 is TGTGCCAGCAGTCCTCGGACATATAGCACAGATACGCAGTATTTT. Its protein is CASSPRTYSTDTQYF.

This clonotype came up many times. The CDR3 loop reads CASSYSTAAYEQYF. The CDR3 DNA sequence: TGTGCCAGCAGTTACTCGACCGCAGCCTACGAGCAGTACTTC. The rearrangement uses TRBV6-5 and TRBJ2-7; D gene uncertain. Trimming pared 0 bases from V and 2 bases from J, leaving 8 bases between. CDR1 and CDR2 (germline): MNHEY, SVGAGI. The CDR3 spans 14 residues.

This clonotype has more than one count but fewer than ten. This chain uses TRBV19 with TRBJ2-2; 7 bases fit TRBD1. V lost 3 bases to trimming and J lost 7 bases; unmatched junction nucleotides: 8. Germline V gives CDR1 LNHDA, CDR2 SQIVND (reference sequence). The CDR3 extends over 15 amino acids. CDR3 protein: CASSMTRGPRGELFF. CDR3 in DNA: TGTGCCAGTAGTATGACGAGGGGGCCGCGCGGGGAGCTGTTTTTT. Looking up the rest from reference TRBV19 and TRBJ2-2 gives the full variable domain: DGGITQSPKYLFRKEGQNVTLSCEQNLNHDAMYWYRQDPGQGLRLIYYSQIVNDFQKGDIAEGYSVSREKKESFPLTVTSAQKNPTAFYLCASSMTRGPRGELFFGEGSRLTVL.

CDR3 sequence reads: CASMTGGNGYTF. The CDR3 DNA is TGTGCCAGCATGACAGGGGGGAATGGCTACACCTTC. V and J are TRBV2 and TRBJ1-2, with 9 bases lining up with TRBD1. V lost 7 bases, J lost 6 bases, and 3 bases stayed unmatched. Germline assignment: CDR1 SNHLY and CDR2 FYNNEI. CDR3 length equals 12 residues.

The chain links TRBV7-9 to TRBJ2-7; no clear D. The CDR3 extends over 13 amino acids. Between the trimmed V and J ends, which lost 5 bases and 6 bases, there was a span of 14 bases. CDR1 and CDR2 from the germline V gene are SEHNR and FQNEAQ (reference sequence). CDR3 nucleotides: TGTGCCAGCAGCGTCGGTTCCTTCGGCGAGCAGTACTTC. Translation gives CASSVGSFGEQYF.

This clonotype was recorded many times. This CDR3 is CASRLAGGSLYEQYF. In DNA, the CDR3 is TGTGCCAGCAGATTAGCGGGAGGTTCCCTTTACGAGCAGTACTTC. The chain uses TRBV28 and TRBJ2-7; 10 bases align to TRBD2. The germline V gene has CDR1 MDHEN and CDR2 SYDVKM. Trimming at V came to 6 bases and at J to 4 bases, leaving 9 bases not matched to a gene. This CDR3 contains 15 residues.

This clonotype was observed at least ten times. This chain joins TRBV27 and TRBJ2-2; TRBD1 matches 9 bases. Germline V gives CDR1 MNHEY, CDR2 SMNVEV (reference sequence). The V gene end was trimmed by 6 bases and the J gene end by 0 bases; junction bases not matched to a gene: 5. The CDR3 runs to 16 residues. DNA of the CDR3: TGTGCCAGCAGCCAACAGGGGGCCACGAACACCGGGGAGCTGTTTTTT. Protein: CASSQQGATNTGELFF.

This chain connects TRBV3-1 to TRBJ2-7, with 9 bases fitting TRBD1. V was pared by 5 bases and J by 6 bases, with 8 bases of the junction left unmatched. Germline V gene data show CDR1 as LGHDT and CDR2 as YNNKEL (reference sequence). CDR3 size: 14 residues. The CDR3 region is CASSAWDRESEQYF. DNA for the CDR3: TGTGCCAGCAGCGCCTGGGACAGGGAAAGCGAGCAGTACTTC.

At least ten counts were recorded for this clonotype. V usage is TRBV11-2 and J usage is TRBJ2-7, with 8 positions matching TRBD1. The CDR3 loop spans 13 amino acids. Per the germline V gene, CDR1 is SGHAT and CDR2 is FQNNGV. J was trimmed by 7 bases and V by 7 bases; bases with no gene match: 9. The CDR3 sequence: CASIQTGAEEQYF. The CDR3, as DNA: TGTGCCAGCATCCAGACAGGGGCGGAGGAGCAGTACTTC.

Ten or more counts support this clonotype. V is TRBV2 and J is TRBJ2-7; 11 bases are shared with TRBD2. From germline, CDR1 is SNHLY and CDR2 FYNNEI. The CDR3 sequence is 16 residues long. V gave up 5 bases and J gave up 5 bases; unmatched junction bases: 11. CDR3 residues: CASSRLAGGGDDEQYF. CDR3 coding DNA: TGTGCCAGCAGTCGTCTAGCGGGAGGCGGGGATGACGAGCAGTACTTC.

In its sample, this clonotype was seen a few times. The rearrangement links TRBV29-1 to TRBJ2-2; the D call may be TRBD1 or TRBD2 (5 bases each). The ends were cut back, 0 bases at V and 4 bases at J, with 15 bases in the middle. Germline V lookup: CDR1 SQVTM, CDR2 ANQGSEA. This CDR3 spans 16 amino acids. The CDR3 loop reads CSVEDFSGSGTGELFF. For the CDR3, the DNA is TGCAGCGTTGAAGATTTTTCAGGGAGTGGCACCGGGGAGCTGTTTTTT.

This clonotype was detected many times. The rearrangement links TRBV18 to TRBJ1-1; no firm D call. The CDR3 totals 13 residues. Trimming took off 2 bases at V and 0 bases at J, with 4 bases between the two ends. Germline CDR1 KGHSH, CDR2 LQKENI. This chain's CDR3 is CASSPGVNTEAFF. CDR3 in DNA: TGTGCCAGCTCACCAGGGGTGAACACTGAAGCTTTCTTT.

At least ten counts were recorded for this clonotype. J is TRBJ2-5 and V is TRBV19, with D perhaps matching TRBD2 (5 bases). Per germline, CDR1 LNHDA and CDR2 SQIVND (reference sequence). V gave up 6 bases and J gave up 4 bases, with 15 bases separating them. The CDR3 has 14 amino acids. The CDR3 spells CASSPNGGGETQYF. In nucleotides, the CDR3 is TGTGCCAGTAGCCCTAATGGCGGAGGAGAGACCCAGTACTTC.

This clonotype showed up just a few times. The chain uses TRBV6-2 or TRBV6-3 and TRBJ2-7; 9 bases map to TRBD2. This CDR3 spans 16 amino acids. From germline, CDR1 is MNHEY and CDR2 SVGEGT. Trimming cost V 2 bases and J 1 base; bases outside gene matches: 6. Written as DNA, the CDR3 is TGTGCCAGCAGTTACGGAAGCGGGAGGATATCCTACGAGCAGTACTTC. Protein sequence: CASSYGSGRISYEQYF.

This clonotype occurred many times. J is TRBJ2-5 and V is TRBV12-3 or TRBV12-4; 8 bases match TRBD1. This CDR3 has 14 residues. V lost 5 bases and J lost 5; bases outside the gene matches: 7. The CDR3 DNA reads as TGTGCCAGCAGTCCCCAGGACAGGGCCGAGACCCAGTACTTC. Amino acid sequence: CASSPQDRAETQYF.

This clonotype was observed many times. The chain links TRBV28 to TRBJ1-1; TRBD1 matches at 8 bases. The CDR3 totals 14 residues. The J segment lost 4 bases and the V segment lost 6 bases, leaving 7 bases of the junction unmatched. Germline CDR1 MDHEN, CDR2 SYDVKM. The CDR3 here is CASSSGQGITEAFF. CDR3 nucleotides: TGTGCCAGCAGCTCCGGACAGGGAATCACTGAAGCTTTCTTT. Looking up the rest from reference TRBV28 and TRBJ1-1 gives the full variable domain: DVKVTQSSRYLVKRTGEKVFLECVQDMDHENMFWYRQDPGLGLRLIYFSYDVKMKEKGDIPEGYSVSREKKERFSLILESASTNQTSMYLCASSSGQGITEAFFGQGTRLTVV.

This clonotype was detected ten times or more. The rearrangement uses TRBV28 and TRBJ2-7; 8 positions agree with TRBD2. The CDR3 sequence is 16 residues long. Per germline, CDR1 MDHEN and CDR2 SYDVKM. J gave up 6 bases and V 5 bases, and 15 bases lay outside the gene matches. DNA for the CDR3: TGTGCCAGCAGTACCCCGCCCGGGGGGGGGGCCCCCGAGCAGTACTTC. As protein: CASSTPPGGGAPEQYF.

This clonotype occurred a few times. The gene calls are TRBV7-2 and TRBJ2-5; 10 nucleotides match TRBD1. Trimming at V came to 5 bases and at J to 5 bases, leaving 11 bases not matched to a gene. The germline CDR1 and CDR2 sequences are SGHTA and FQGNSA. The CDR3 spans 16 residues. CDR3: CASSVLSTGGAETQYF. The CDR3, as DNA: TGTGCCAGCAGCGTCCTCTCGACAGGGGGCGCGGAGACCCAGTACTTC.

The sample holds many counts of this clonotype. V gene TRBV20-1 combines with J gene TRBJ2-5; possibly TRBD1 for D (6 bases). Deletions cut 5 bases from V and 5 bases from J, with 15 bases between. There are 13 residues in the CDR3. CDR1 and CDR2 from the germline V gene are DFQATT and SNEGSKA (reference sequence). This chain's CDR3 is CSASTGLGETQYF. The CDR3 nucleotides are TGCAGTGCTTCCACAGGGCTGGGGGAGACCCAGTACTTC.

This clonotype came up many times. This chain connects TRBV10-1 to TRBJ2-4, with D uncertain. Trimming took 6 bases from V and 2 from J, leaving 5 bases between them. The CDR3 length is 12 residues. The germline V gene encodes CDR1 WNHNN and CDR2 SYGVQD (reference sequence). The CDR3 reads CASRSSKNIQYF. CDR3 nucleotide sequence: TGCGCCAGCAGGAGCTCCAAAAACATTCAGTACTTC.

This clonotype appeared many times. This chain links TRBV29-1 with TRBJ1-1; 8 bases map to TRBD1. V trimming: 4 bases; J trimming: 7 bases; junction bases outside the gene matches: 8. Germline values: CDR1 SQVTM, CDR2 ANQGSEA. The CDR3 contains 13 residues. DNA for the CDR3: TGCAGCGTTGTTCCGCAGGGGGCTGGTGAAGCTTTCTTT. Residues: CSVVPQGAGEAFF. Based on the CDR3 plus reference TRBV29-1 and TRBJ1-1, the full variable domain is SAVISQKPSRDICQRGTSLTIQCQVDSQVTMMFWYRQQPGQSLTLIATANQGSEATYESGFVIDKFPISRPNLTFSTLTVSNMSPEDSSIYLCSVVPQGAGEAFFGQGTRLTVV.

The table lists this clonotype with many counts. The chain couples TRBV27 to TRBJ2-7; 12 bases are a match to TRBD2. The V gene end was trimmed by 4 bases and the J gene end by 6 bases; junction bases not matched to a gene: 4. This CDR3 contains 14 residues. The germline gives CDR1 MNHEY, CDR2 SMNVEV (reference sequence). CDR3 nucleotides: TGTGCCAGCAGTTGGGGACTAGCGGGCTCCGAGCAGTACTTC. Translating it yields CASSWGLAGSEQYF.

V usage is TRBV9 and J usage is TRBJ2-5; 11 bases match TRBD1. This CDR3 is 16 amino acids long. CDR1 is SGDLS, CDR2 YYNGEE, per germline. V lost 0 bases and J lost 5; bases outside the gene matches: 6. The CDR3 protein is CASSVAPGQGGETQYF. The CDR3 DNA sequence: TGTGCCAGCAGCGTAGCCCCGGGACAGGGGGGGGAGACCCAGTACTTC.

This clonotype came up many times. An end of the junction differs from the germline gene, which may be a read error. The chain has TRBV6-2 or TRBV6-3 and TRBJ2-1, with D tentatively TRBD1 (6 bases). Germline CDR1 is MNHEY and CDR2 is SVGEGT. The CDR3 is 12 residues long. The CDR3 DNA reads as TGTGCCAGCAGTTACTCTCTGGGGGCCTCGCTCTTC. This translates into CASSYSLGASLF.

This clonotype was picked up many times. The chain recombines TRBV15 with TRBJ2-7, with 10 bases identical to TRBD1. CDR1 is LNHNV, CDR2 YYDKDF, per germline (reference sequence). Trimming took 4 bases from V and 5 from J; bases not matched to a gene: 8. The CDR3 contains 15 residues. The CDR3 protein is CATSIDRDRGHEQYF. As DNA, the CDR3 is TGTGCCACCAGCATTGACCGGGACAGGGGACACGAGCAGTACTTC.

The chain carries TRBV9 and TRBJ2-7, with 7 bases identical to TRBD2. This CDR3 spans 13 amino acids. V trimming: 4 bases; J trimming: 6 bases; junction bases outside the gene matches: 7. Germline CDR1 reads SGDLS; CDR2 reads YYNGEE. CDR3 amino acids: CASSWGGRAEQYF. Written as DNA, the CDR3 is TGTGCCAGCAGCTGGGGGGGACGAGCCGAGCAGTACTTC.

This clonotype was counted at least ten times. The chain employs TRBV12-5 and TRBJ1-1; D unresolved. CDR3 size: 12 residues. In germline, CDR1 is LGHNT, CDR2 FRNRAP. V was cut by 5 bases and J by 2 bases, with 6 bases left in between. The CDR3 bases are TGTGCTAGTGGTCCGACCAACACTGAAGCTTTCTTT. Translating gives CASGPTNTEAFF.

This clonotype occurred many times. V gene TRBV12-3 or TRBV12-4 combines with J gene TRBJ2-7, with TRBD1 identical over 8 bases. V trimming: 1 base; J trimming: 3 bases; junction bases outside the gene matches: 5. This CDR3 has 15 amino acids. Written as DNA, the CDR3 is TGTGCCAGCAGTTTAGTCCAGGGGGCGCGCTACGAGCAGTACTTC. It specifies CASSLVQGARYEQYF.

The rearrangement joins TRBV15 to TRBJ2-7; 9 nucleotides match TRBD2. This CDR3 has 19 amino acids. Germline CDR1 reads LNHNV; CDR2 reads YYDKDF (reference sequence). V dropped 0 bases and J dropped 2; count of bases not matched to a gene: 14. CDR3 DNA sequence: TGTGCCACCAGCAGAGATTACCCTCGACTAGCGGCCTCGGCCTACGAGCAGTACTTC. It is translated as CATSRDYPRLAASAYEQYF. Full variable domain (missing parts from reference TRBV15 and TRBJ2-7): DAMVIQNPRYQVTQFGKPVTLSCSQTLNHNVMYWYQQKSSQAPKLLFHYYDKDFNNEADTPDNFQSRRPNTSFCFLDIRSPGLGDTAMYLCATSRDYPRLAASAYEQYFGPGTRLTVT.

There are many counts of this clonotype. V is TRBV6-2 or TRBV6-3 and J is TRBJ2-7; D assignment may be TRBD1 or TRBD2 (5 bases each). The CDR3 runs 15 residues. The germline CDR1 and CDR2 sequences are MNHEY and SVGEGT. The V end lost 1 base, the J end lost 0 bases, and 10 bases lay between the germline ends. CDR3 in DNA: TGTGCCAGCAGTTACTTCAAGGGGAGCTCCTACGAGCAGTACTTC. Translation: CASSYFKGSSYEQYF.